The 28 T cell receptor beta chains given below trace back to one sample, sequenced in a study of blood T cell repertoires in COVID-19. Sequencing was performed with immunoSEQ multiplex PCR; in TCRdb, only in-frame clones are kept and a portion is missing. The sample includes about 310,000 clones, roughly 87% seen only once; the top ten take 1%. The material sequenced was peripheral blood. Receptor source: a man aged 45-60 years with active or convalescent COVID-19.

The V call is TRBV28, the J call TRBJ1-6; D is uncertain. This CDR3 has 17 residues. CDR1 is MDHEN, CDR2 SYDVKM, per germline. The V end lost 8 bases, the J end lost 0 bases, and 17 bases lay between the germline ends. CDR3 residues: CASLPTEGRSYNSPLHF. In nucleotides, the CDR3 is TGTGCCAGCCTACCCACCGAGGGTCGCTCCTATAATTCACCCCTCCACTTT.

The chain carries TRBV7-8 and TRBJ1-2; no clear D gene. This CDR3 has 15 amino acids. Deletions cut 1 base from V and 4 bases from J, with 13 bases between. Per germline, CDR1 SGHVS and CDR2 FQNEAQ. The CDR3 DNA reads as TGTGCCAGCAGCTTAGTTTCATTGGGCAGCTATGGCTACACCTTC. Translating it yields CASSLVSLGSYGYTF.

V and J are TRBV5-6 and TRBJ1-5, with a possible D match to TRBD1 (6 bases). Germline-derived CDR1 and CDR2 are SGHDT and YYEEEE. Trimming cost V 1 base and J 1 base, with 12 bases left between them. The CDR3 has 16 amino acids. CDR3 protein: CASSLYGGASNQPQHF. In DNA, the CDR3 is TGTGCCAGCAGCTTGTATGGGGGCGCGAGCAATCAGCCCCAGCATTTT.

The rearrangement uses TRBV27 and TRBJ1-2, with D possibly TRBD1 on 6 matching bases. Trimming cost V 1 base and J 7 bases, with 19 bases left between them. Germline V CDR1 and CDR2: MNHEY, SMNVEV (reference sequence). The CDR3 totals 16 residues. The CDR3 is CASSLFVGARVVGYTF. The DNA of the CDR3 is TGTGCCAGCAGTTTATTCGTGGGGGCGCGGGTAGTTGGCTACACCTTC.

This rearrangement joins TRBV5-8 to TRBJ2-7; D call uncertain. CDR3 length: 15 residues. Germline V CDR1 and CDR2: SGHTS, YDEGEE. Between the trimmed V and J ends, which lost 4 bases and 1 base, there was a span of 15 bases. CDR3 sequence reads: CASSRQVPLSYEQYF. CDR3 coding DNA: TGTGCCAGCAGCCGGCAGGTGCCCCTTTCCTACGAGCAGTACTTC. The variable domain in full, with the rest retrieved from reference TRBV5-8 and TRBJ2-7, is EAGVTQSPTHLIKTRGQQATLRCSPISGHTSVYWYQQALGLGLQFLLWYDEGEERNRGNFPPRFSGRQFPNYSSELNVNALELEDSALYLCASSRQVPLSYEQYFGPGTRLTVT.

The chain uses TRBV29-1 and TRBJ2-5; D gene unclear. This CDR3 is 12 amino acids long. The V gene lost 5 bases and the J gene lost 3 bases, with 10 bases spanning the gap. CDR1 SQVTM and CDR2 ANQGSEA come from the germline V gene. The CDR3 region is CSVISVEETQYF. Written as DNA, the CDR3 is TGCAGCGTTATTTCGGTAGAAGAGACCCAGTACTTC. Combining the CDR3 with reference TRBV29-1 and TRBJ2-5 gives the whole variable domain SAVISQKPSRDICQRGTSLTIQCQVDSQVTMMFWYRQQPGQSLTLIATANQGSEATYESGFVIDKFPISRPNLTFSTLTVSNMSPEDSSIYLCSVISVEETQYFGPGTRLLVL.

The rearrangement uses TRBV19 and TRBJ2-5, with 10 bases matching TRBD1. This CDR3 is built from 13 residues. Per germline, CDR1 LNHDA and CDR2 SQIVND (reference sequence). The junction had 6 bases not matched to a gene; V was cut back by 6 bases and J by 8 bases. The CDR3 loop is CASSGTGEVTQYF. The CDR3, as DNA: TGTGCCAGTAGCGGGACAGGGGAGGTAACCCAGTACTTC.

The gene calls are TRBV2 and TRBJ2-3; D not resolved. With 7 bases removed from V and 3 bases from J, the gap between germline ends came to 5 bases. CDR3 length: 11 residues. Germline V lookup: CDR1 SNHLY, CDR2 FYNNEI. In DNA form, the CDR3 reads TGTGCCAGCACCGTGACAGATACGCAGTATTTT. It is translated as CASTVTDTQYF. Using reference TRBV2 and TRBJ2-3 for the parts outside the CDR3, the full variable domain is EPEVTQTPSHQVTQMGQEVILRCVPISNHLYFYWYRQILGQKVEFLVSFYNNEISEKSEIFDDQFSVERPDGSNFTLKIRSTKLEDSAMYFCASTVTDTQYFGPGTRLTVL.

This clone has only one observation. The rearrangement joins TRBV29-1 to TRBJ2-1, with 7 bases identical to TRBD2. Germline CDR1 reads SQVTM; CDR2 reads ANQGSEA. Germline trimming cut 0 bases from V and 12 bases from J; bases unmatched to any gene: 8. CDR3 size: 13 residues. The CDR3 is CSVEDRGRGWQFF. The CDR3 nucleotides read TGCAGCGTTGAAGATCGGGGGAGGGGTTGGCAGTTCTTC.

V and J are TRBV9 and TRBJ2-3, with 12 bases fitting TRBD2. This CDR3 contains 17 residues. The V gene end was trimmed by 3 bases and the J gene end by 4 bases; junction bases not matched to a gene: 9. Looked up from germline, CDR1 is SGDLS and CDR2 is YYNGEE. CDR3 protein: CASSAGTSGFVADTQYF. The CDR3 DNA is TGTGCCAGCAGCGCGGGGACTAGCGGGTTTGTTGCAGATACGCAGTATTTT.

The chain has TRBV5-1 and TRBJ1-1; 9 bases are a match to TRBD1. V trimming: 6 bases; J trimming: 4 bases; junction bases outside the gene matches: 7. This CDR3 is built from 14 residues. CDR1 is SGHRS and CDR2 is YFSETQ in the germline V gene. CDR3 loop: CASKQGAGVTEAFF. Here the CDR3 DNA reads TGCGCCAGCAAACAGGGGGCTGGGGTCACTGAAGCTTTCTTT.

This clone was detected many times. This chain uses TRBV5-1 with TRBJ2-7; TRBD2 might be the D (6 bases). The CDR3 is 13 residues long. Per germline, CDR1 SGHRS and CDR2 YFSETQ. The V end lost 5 bases, the J end lost 6 bases, and 15 bases lay between the germline ends. CDR3: CASRVIRGSEQYF. The CDR3 DNA follows: TGCGCCAGCAGAGTTATCCGGGGGTCCGAGCAGTACTTC. Full variable domain (missing parts from reference TRBV5-1 and TRBJ2-7): KAGVTQTPRYLIKTRGQQVTLSCSPISGHRSVSWYQQTPGQGLQFLFEYFSETQRNKGNFPGRFSGRQFSNSRSEMNVSTLELGDSALYLCASRVIRGSEQYFGPGTRLTVT.

The chain is built from TRBV4-1 and TRBJ2-3, with D uncertain. In germline, CDR1 is MGHRA, CDR2 YSYEKL. Trimming removed 2 bases from V and 0 bases from J, with 6 bases in between. CDR3 length: 14 residues. CDR3 bases: TGCGCCAGCAGCCAACTTCCCAGCACAGATACGCAGTATTTT. Amino acids: CASSQLPSTDTQYF.

The rearrangement joins TRBV20-1 to TRBJ2-7; D might be TRBD1 (7 bases). This CDR3 has 14 residues. V was shortened by 3 bases and J by 3 bases, with 15 bases between the two germline ends. CDR1 is DFQATT and CDR2 is SNEGSKA in the germline V gene (reference sequence). CDR3 region: CSASAGQSHYEQYF. The CDR3 DNA sequence: TGCAGTGCTAGTGCGGGACAGTCCCACTACGAGCAGTACTTC.

J is TRBJ2-2 and V is TRBV5-1, with D unclear. This CDR3 is built from 14 residues. The germline V gene encodes CDR1 SGHRS and CDR2 YFSETQ. V gave up 0 bases and J gave up 1 base, with 4 bases separating them. The CDR3 DNA reads as TGCGCCAGCAGCTTGGATAAGAACACCGGGGAGCTGTTTTTT. It translates to CASSLDKNTGELFF. The variable domain in full, with the rest retrieved from reference TRBV5-1 and TRBJ2-2, is KAGVTQTPRYLIKTRGQQVTLSCSPISGHRSVSWYQQTPGQGLQFLFEYFSETQRNKGNFPGRFSGRQFSNSRSEMNVSTLELGDSALYLCASSLDKNTGELFFGEGSRLTVL.

V is TRBV2 and J is TRBJ2-7; D unclear. Germline CDR1 is SNHLY and CDR2 is FYNNEI. The ends were cut back, 7 bases at V and 2 bases at J, with 12 bases in the middle. This CDR3 is 13 amino acids long. CDR3 coding DNA: TGTGCCAGCAATCGCCTCACGGCCTACGAGCAGTACTTC. It encodes CASNRLTAYEQYF. Combining the CDR3 with reference TRBV2 and TRBJ2-7 gives the whole variable domain EPEVTQTPSHQVTQMGQEVILRCVPISNHLYFYWYRQILGQKVEFLVSFYNNEISEKSEIFDDQFSVERPDGSNFTLKIRSTKLEDSAMYFCASNRLTAYEQYFGPGTRLTVT.

The chain employs TRBV2 and TRBJ2-3; 9 positions agree with TRBD2. Germline CDR1 is SNHLY and CDR2 is FYNNEI. Trimming removed 6 bases from V and 5 bases from J; junction bases left unmatched: 3. CDR3 length equals 13 residues. This CDR3 reads CASSGLALDTQYF. The DNA for the CDR3 is TGTGCCAGCAGCGGACTAGCGTTAGATACGCAGTATTTT.

The chain has TRBV27 and TRBJ1-2; no firm D call. Trimming took 5 bases from V and 2 from J, leaving 12 bases between them. This CDR3 region has 14 residues. In germline, CDR1 is MNHEY, CDR2 SMNVEV (reference sequence). The CDR3 nucleotides are TGTGCCAGCAGTCCTTACTTCCCCAACTATGGCTACACCTTC. Translating it yields CASSPYFPNYGYTF.

The gene calls are TRBV19 and TRBJ2-1; D might be TRBD2 (6 bases). The V and J ends lost 6 bases and 2 bases respectively, with 14 bases between them. Germline values: CDR1 LNHDA, CDR2 SQIVND (reference sequence). The CDR3 length is 15 residues. In nucleotides, the CDR3 is TGTGCCAGTAGCATTCGGACGGGGGCCTACAATGAGCAGTTCTTC. It codes for CASSIRTGAYNEQFF.

This clone was seen only a few times. This chain connects TRBV18 to TRBJ1-3, with D perhaps matching TRBD1 (6 bases). V gave up 2 bases and J gave up 6 bases, with 11 bases separating them. This CDR3 is built from 14 residues. Germline CDR1 reads KGHSH; CDR2 reads LQKENI. CDR3 amino acids: CASSPNRVENTIYF. In DNA form, the CDR3 reads TGTGCCAGCTCACCAAACAGGGTGGAAAACACCATATATTTT.

V and J are TRBV19 and TRBJ2-1, with a weak D call TRBD2 (7 bases). Trimming cost V 9 bases and J 1 base, with 22 bases left between them. Germline assignment: CDR1 LNHDA and CDR2 SQIVND (reference sequence). This CDR3 region has 17 residues. CDR3 nucleotides: TGTGCCAGCCACCTAAGGGGGGGGCCCTCATCCTACAATGAGCAGTTCTTC. This gives the protein CASHLRGGPSSYNEQFF.

V and J are TRBV27 and TRBJ1-6, with 8 bases aligning to TRBD1. Germline CDR1 MNHEY, CDR2 SMNVEV (reference sequence). CDR3 length: 15 residues. V shed 8 bases, J shed 8 bases, and the junction held 11 bases outside the gene matches. As DNA, the CDR3 is TGTGCCAGCCGGTGGTCGGACAGGGCACATTCACCCCTCCACTTT. Translating gives CASRWSDRAHSPLHF.

The rearrangement joins TRBV29-1 to TRBJ2-3; 9 bases are a match to TRBD2. Germline loops: CDR1 SQVTM, CDR2 ANQGSEA. The CDR3 spans 16 residues. The ends lost 1 base at V and 6 bases at J; junction bases unmatched: 11. CDR3 residues: CSVEGLAVGIEDTQYF. CDR3 coding DNA: TGCAGCGTTGAAGGACTAGCGGTGGGGATCGAGGATACGCAGTATTTT.

There are a few counts of this clone. This chain joins TRBV30 and TRBJ2-7; 8 nucleotides agree with TRBD1. The CDR3 has 12 amino acids. V shed 4 bases and J 5 bases; nucleotides not matched to a gene: 4. Germline V gene lookup returns CDR1 GTSNPN and CDR2 SVGIG (reference sequence). The CDR3 region has the DNA TGTGCCTGGACAGCGACAGGGGACGAGCAGTACTTC. As protein: CAWTATGDEQYF.

The chain combines TRBV3-1 (or the pseudogene TRBV3-2) with TRBJ2-7; 13 nucleotides align to TRBD2. The germline V gene has CDR1 LGHDT and CDR2 YNNKEL (reference sequence). J was trimmed by 5 bases and V by 4 bases; bases with no gene match: 5. The length of the CDR3 is 15 residues. CDR3 bases: TGTGCCAGCAGCCGACAACTAGCGGGAGGGCACGAGCAGTACTTC. Encoded protein: CASSRQLAGGHEQYF.

The V gene is TRBV5-4, the J gene TRBJ1-1; the match to TRBD1 covers 7 bases. Germline values: CDR1 SGHNT, CDR2 YYREEE (reference sequence). With V trimmed by 0 bases and J by 0 bases, 5 bases remained unmatched. The CDR3 spans 16 residues. CDR3 sequence reads: CASSLGGTVLNTEAFF. DNA for the CDR3: TGTGCCAGCAGCTTGGGCGGGACAGTCCTGAACACTGAAGCTTTCTTT.

The CDR3 region is CASSLGPGGWEKLFF. Here the CDR3 DNA reads TGTGCCAGCAGCTTAGGTCCAGGGGGTTGGGAAAAACTGTTTTTT. The V call is TRBV5-5, the J call TRBJ1-4; 7 bases are shared with TRBD1. CDR3 length: 15 residues. Trimming took 2 bases from V and 8 from J; bases not matched to a gene: 9. Per germline, CDR1 SGHKS and CDR2 YYEKEE (reference sequence).

This chain connects TRBV6-5 to TRBJ1-3; a possible D gene is TRBD1 (6 bases). V was trimmed by 6 bases and J by 0 bases, leaving 12 bases between them. The CDR3 length is 15 residues. The germline gives CDR1 MNHEY, CDR2 SVGAGI. The DNA of the CDR3 is TGTGCCAGCAGCCCGGGACACTTCTCTGGAAACACCATATATTTT. This sequence encodes CASSPGHFSGNTIYF.